This TCR beta chain was sequenced in a study of tumor and adjacent non-tumor tissue in lung cancer. Overall study: Histology: eleven to twelve adenocarcinoma, a couple of squamous cell carcinoma, 1 small cell lung cancer.

A modified ARM-PCR protocol with three rounds of nested PCR amplified TCRbeta. TCRdb called the multiplex PCR reads again in MiXCR, with one record for every CDR3 protein. The sample has about 82,000 distinct CDR3 sequences; roughly 80% are singletons. No cell sorting was done before RNA was extracted from the tissue. This clonotype has a handful of counts. Its matching antigen is unknown. General study points: Tumor repertoires had a smaller top 100 clone share than normal lung.

The sequencing sample was made of lung tumor tissue. The origin of this receptor is a woman aged 45-65 years with non-small cell lung cancer.

The CDR3 here is CATSDRDRGVTDTQYF. The CDR3 DNA reads TGTGCCACCAGTGACCGTGACAGGGGGGTTACAGATACGCAGTATTTT. J is TRBJ2-3 and V is TRBV24-1; 9 bases fit TRBD1. The CDR3 consists of 16 residues. The germline CDR1 and CDR2 sequences are KGHDR and SFDVKD. V lost 4 bases and J lost 3; bases outside the gene matches: 7.